Following are 7 T cell receptor beta chains from one sample sequenced in a study of blood T cells in healthy people across ages. Using a J-beta primer mix together with a sample-barcoded 5' primer, a second PCR was run for roughly 6 to 12 cycles. TCRdb reprocessed the 5' RACE reads with MiXCR, giving one entry per CDR3 protein. The table records around 1,800,000 distinct CDR3 sequences, about 39% of them present only once. What was sequenced was blood. The source is a human donor in good health.

This clonotype was counted a few times. CDR3 sequence (DNA): TGTGCCAGCAGCCTCCTTGGGGGCCCTCGGGAGACCCAGTACTTC. It is translated as CASSLLGGPRETQYF. The chain uses TRBV7-6 and TRBJ2-5; D possibly corresponds to TRBD1 (6 bases). CDR3 length: 15 amino acids. Germline CDR1 SGHVS, CDR2 FNYEAQ. V was shortened by 5 bases and J by 5 bases, with 18 bases between the two germline ends.

The chain uses TRBV7-2 and TRBJ2-1, with 13 positions matching TRBD2. CDR3 length equals 17 residues. Per germline, CDR1 SGHTA and CDR2 FQGNSA. Trimming cost V 5 bases and J 0 bases; bases outside gene matches: 4. The CDR3 sequence: CASSITSGGASYNEQFF. The CDR3 bases are TGTGCCAGCAGCATAACTAGCGGGGGGGCCTCCTACAATGAGCAGTTCTTC. The whole variable domain, filled in from reference TRBV7-2 and TRBJ2-1, reads GAGVSQSPSNKVTEKGKDVELRCDPISGHTALYWYRQSLGQGLEFLIYFQGNSAPDKSGLPSDRFSAERTGGSVSTLTIQRTQQEDSAVYLCASSITSGGASYNEQFFGPGTRLTVL.

The chain joins TRBV20-1 to TRBJ1-1, with D perhaps TRBD1 (6 bases). This CDR3 region has 12 residues. From germline, CDR1 is DFQATT and CDR2 SNEGSKA (reference sequence). The CDR3 DNA follows: TGCACCATAAGGGGGGGGGACACTGAAGCTTTCTTT. Translation: CTIRGGDTEAFF.

This clonotype was recorded at least ten times. This chain links TRBV7-2 with TRBJ2-7; the D is unclear. The CDR3 runs to 13 residues. Germline lookup yields CDR1 SGHTA and CDR2 FQGNSA. Between the trimmed V and J ends, which lost 5 bases and 3 bases, there was a span of 11 bases. The CDR3 region has the DNA TGTGCCAGCAGCCCACCGGCAGACTACGAGCAGTACTTC. Protein: CASSPPADYEQYF.

The CDR3 protein is CASSFSRGTWDGYTF. The CDR3 nucleotides are TGTGCCAGCAGTTTCAGTCGGGGGACATGGGACGGCTACACCTTC. This sequence joins TRBV12-3 or TRBV12-4 and TRBJ1-2, with D perhaps matching TRBD1 (6 bases). The V gene lost 3 bases and the J gene lost 8 bases, with 19 bases spanning the gap. The CDR3 spans 15 residues.

This clonotype was observed a few times. The chain has TRBV6-2 or TRBV6-3 and TRBJ2-3, with D perhaps given as TRBD1 or TRBD2 (5 bases each). The V gene's germline CDR1 is MNHEY and CDR2 SVGEGT. Between the trimmed V and J ends, which lost 5 bases and 9 bases, there was a span of 18 bases. The CDR3 is 14 residues long. CDR3 region: CASSPGTSIVTQYF. The CDR3 DNA reads TGTGCCAGCAGTCCTGGGACCTCCATCGTCACGCAGTATTTT.

In its sample, this clonotype was seen once. The chain uses TRBV7-9 and TRBJ2-3; TRBD1 agrees at 7 bases. Germline lookup yields CDR1 SEHNR and CDR2 FQNEAQ (reference sequence). This CDR3 contains 16 residues. Trimming cost V 3 bases and J 0 bases; bases outside gene matches: 6. The CDR3 reads CASSFIGTESTDTQYF. For the CDR3, the DNA is TGTGCCAGCAGCTTTATTGGGACAGAGAGCACAGATACGCAGTATTTT.